Described below is a single T cell receptor (beta chain) sequence and its context. What it binds is unknown. TCRdb reanalysed the 5' RACE reads using MiXCR and keeps one entry per CDR3 protein. The data show roughly 240,000 distinct CDR3 sequences, with 8.2% seen just once and roughly 5% held by the top ten. From germline, CDR1 is KGHDR and CDR2 SFDVKD. Trimming took 5 bases from V and 9 from J, leaving 14 bases between them. This CDR3 is 13 amino acids long. These data belong to a study of CD8 T cells in ankylosing spondylitis. Points from the study as a whole: Reported data indicate significant enrichment of disease-linked clones within matched ankylosing spondylitis synovial fluid. Several highly homologous variants made up a TCR beta motif, and this motif appeared characteristic of ankylosing spondylitis blood. In the blood and synovial fluid of reactive arthritis, some motif variants had been previously reported.

The source material was blood, either unsorted or a sorted T cell fraction (not recorded which). The sequence was obtained from a female donor with ankylosing spondylitis or in good health (not recorded which). V gene TRBV24-1 combines with J gene TRBJ2-3; D not certain. The DNA for the CDR3 is TGTGCCACCAGTGGTCCAGAATTGGAAACGCAGTATTTT. The encoded protein is CATSGPELETQYF.